This T cell receptor beta chain was obtained from a study of tumor-infiltrating lymphocytes in oesophageal squamous cell carcinoma. MiXCR was run by TCRdb on the PCR reads, yielding one entry per CDR3 protein. The table records approximately 10,000 distinct CDR3 sequences, around half of them present only once. Germline V gene data show CDR1 as SGHNT and CDR2 as YENEEA. Inclusive of both ends, the CDR3 amounts to 17 amino acids. Points on this clonotype: The conserved phenylalanine or tryptophan normally closing the CDR3 is absent here, so this likely arose from a read error. No DNA is shown, since the ends of the CDR3 on it are uncertain; the CDR3 is the one TCRdb lists.

The sample was esophageal tumor tissue. V is TRBV11-3 and J is TRBJ2-1; the table's D call of TRBD1 was not tested on the DNA. The sequence was obtained from a male donor with esophageal squamous cell carcinoma. The CDR3 region is CASSLVGGACLGAVLRA.